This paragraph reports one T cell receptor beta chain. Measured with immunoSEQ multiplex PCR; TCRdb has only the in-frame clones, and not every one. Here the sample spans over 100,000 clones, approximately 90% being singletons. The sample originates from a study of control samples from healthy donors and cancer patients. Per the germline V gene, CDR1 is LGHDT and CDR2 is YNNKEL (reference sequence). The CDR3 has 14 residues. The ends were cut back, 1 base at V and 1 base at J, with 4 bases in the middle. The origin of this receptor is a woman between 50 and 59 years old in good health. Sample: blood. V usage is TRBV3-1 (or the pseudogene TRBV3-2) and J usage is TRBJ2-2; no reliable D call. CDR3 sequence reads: CASSQALNTGELFF. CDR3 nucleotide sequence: TGTGCCAGCAGCCAAGCTCTGAACACCGGGGAGCTGTTTTTT.